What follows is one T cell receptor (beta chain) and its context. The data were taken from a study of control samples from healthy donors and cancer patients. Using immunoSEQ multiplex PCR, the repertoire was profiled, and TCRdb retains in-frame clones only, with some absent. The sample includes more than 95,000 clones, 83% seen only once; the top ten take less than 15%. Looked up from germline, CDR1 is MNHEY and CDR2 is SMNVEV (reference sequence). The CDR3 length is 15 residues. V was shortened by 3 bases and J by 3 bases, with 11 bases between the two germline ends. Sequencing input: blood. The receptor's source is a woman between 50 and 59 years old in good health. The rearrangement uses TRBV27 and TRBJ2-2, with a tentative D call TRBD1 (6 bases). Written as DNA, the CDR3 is TGTGCCAGCAGTTTCAGGGGTCGTGACACCGGGGAGCTGTTTTTT. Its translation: CASSFRGRDTGELFF.